The next 9 T cell receptor beta chains were all read from a single sample in a study of T cell responses to AZD1222 COVID-19 vaccine. The data were produced by immunoSEQ multiplex PCR, yet TCRdb's version contains in-frame clones alone and is incomplete. The data hold 150,000 to 170,000 clones, with about 87% observed a single time. The sequencing here drew on peripheral blood, taken on day 0 of AZD1222 vaccination. The receptors here all came from an adult in good health.

The chain is built from TRBV5-1 and TRBJ2-7; 14 positions match TRBD2. This CDR3 contains 18 residues. CDR1 is SGHRS, CDR2 YFSETQ, per germline. The trim removed 3 bases at V and 3 bases at J, leaving 11 bases unmatched. CDR3 sequence: CASSSTGLAGGESYEQYF. The CDR3, as DNA: TGCGCCAGCAGCTCCACAGGACTAGCGGGGGGCGAGAGCTACGAGCAGTACTTC.

The CDR3 sequence is CASSLDRYGYTF. The DNA of the CDR3 is TGTGCCAGCAGCTTAGATAGGTATGGCTACACCTTC. This chain connects TRBV11-2 to TRBJ1-2; no reliable D call. The V gene's germline CDR1 is SGHAT and CDR2 FQNNGV. V was clipped by 0 bases and J by 5 bases, with 4 bases between them. This CDR3 comprises 12 residues.

The chain combines TRBV10-3 with TRBJ2-7, with D perhaps matching TRBD1 (5 bases). With 2 bases removed from V and 0 bases from J, the gap between germline ends came to 8 bases. Germline V gene lookup returns CDR1 ENHRY and CDR2 SYGVKD. The CDR3 length is 14 residues. CDR3 loop: CAISETGSSYEQYF. The CDR3 DNA sequence: TGTGCCATCAGTGAGACAGGAAGCTCCTACGAGCAGTACTTC.

This chain connects TRBV9 to TRBJ1-1; 7 bases line up with TRBD1. Germline loops: CDR1 SGDLS, CDR2 YYNGEE. The CDR3 has 15 residues. The V and J ends lost 3 bases and 2 bases, in that order; junction bases with no gene match: 7. The CDR3 loop reads CASSGGDRANTEAFF. The CDR3 coding sequence is TGTGCCAGCAGCGGAGGCGACAGGGCAAACACTGAAGCTTTCTTT. The variable domain in full, completed from reference TRBV9 and TRBJ1-1, reads DSGVTQTPKHLITATGQRVTLRCSPRSGDLSVYWYQQSLDQGLQFLIQYYNGEERAKGNILERFSAQQFPDLHSELNLSSLELGDSALYFCASSGGDRANTEAFFGQGTRLTVV.

This chain links TRBV6-2 or TRBV6-3 with TRBJ2-1; a weak D match, TRBD1 (6 bases). Per the germline V gene, CDR1 is MNHEY and CDR2 is SVGEGT. This CDR3 has 13 amino acids. Trimming removed 6 bases at V and 3 bases at J, with 9 bases between. CDR3 DNA: TGTGCCAGCAGCCCGACAGGCTACAATGAGCAGTTCTTC. Residues: CASSPTGYNEQFF.

This clone was counted a single time. The genes are TRBV6-5 and TRBJ1-4, with D possibly TRBD1 on 6 matching bases. The CDR3 is 15 amino acids. Germline V CDR1 and CDR2: MNHEY, SVGAGI. V was clipped by 6 bases and J by 3 bases, with 14 bases between them. The CDR3 sequence is CASSHNRDANEKLFF. CDR3 coding DNA: TGTGCCAGCAGCCATAACAGGGACGCTAATGAAAAACTGTTTTTT.

This clone was found many times. The rearrangement links TRBV3-1 (or the pseudogene TRBV3-2) to TRBJ1-5, with a tentative D call TRBD1 (6 bases). This CDR3 has 17 amino acids. V was shortened by 0 bases and J by 2 bases, with 14 bases between the two germline ends. Germline loops: CDR1 LGHDT, CDR2 YNNKEL (reference sequence). The CDR3, as DNA: TGTGCCAGCAGCCAAGACGCAGGGGCGACCCGCAATCAGCCCCAGCATTTT. Protein sequence: CASSQDAGATRNQPQHF.

The CDR3 sequence is CASGLTAVMNTEAFF. The CDR3 nucleotides are TGTGCCAGCGGGTTGACAGCAGTCATGAACACTGAAGCTTTCTTT. The V gene is TRBV9, the J gene TRBJ1-1, with D maybe TRBD1 (5 bases). V was trimmed by 7 bases and J by 0 bases, leaving 16 bases between them. The CDR3 is made up of 15 amino acids. The germline V gene encodes CDR1 SGDLS and CDR2 YYNGEE.

Comments on this clone: One end of the junction fails to match germline, which may point to a read error. The V call is TRBV2, the J call TRBJ1-2; no clear D gene. The length of the CDR3 is 12 residues. CDR1 and CDR2 (germline): SNHLY, FYNNEI. The CDR3 reads CASREDNYGYTF. CDR3 DNA sequence: TGTGCCAGCAGGGAAGACAACTATGGCTACACCTTC.